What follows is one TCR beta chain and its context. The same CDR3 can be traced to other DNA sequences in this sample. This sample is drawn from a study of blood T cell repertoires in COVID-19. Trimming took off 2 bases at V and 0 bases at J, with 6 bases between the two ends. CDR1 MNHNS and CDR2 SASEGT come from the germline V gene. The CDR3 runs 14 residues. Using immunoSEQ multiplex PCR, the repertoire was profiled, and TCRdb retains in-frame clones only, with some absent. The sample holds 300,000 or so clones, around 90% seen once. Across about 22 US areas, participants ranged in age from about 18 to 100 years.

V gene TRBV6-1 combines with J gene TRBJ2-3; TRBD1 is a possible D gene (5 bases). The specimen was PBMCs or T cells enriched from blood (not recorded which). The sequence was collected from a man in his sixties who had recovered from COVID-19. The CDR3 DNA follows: TGTGCCAGCAGTGAAACAGGTAGCACAGATACGCAGTATTTT. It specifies CASSETGSTDTQYF.